This paragraph covers one TCR beta chain sequence. Its matching antigen is unknown. The data are from a study of cytomegalovirus exposure and HLA in healthy donors. As for the study in general: Findings of an earlier analysis included more than 90 million unique TCR beta sequences from roughly 180 million T cells. Whole-study results and caveats: Sequencing artifact likely explains a cluster of highly shared sequence variants.

This cohort consisted of healthy bone marrow donors. The PCR made use of 60 Vbeta and 13 Jbeta primers. In the authors' workflow: In a later analysis, of 80 million to 90 million unique beta chains, some 10 million appeared in at least two donors. TCRdb keeps only in-frame clones here, not all; method: immunoSEQ multiplex PCR. That table supplies the V and J calls and clone size; D and trimming were determined from the DNA. The data contain about 140,000 clones, under 70% of them singletons. The source of this sequence is a man aged 25-45 years in good health and CMV-seropositive. Sample: PBMCs.

CDR3 coding DNA: TGCGCCAGCAGTGGAGTCGGGACTTTCTCGAACACCGGGGAGCTGTTTTTT. Amino acid sequence: CASSGVGTFSNTGELFF. The V gene is TRBV10-1, the J gene TRBJ2-2, with D perhaps matching TRBD2 (6 bases). Germline V CDR1 and CDR2: WNHNN, SYGVQD (reference sequence). This CDR3 contains 17 residues. Deletions cut 4 bases from V and 0 bases from J, with 15 bases between.